This entry lists 3 T cell receptor beta chains sequenced from one sample in a study of T cell responses to AZD1222 COVID-19 vaccine. Using immunoSEQ multiplex PCR, the repertoire was profiled, and TCRdb retains in-frame clones only, with some absent. This sample has roughly 120,000 clones, with 75% to 90% found just once. The specimen comprised peripheral blood, sampled 28 days after the second AZD1222 dose. The source of these receptors is an adult who received the AZD1222 COVID-19 vaccine.

The chain is built from TRBV14 and TRBJ1-5; D remains unclear. CDR3 length: 13 residues. CDR1 and CDR2 from the germline V gene are SGHDN and FVKESK. V shed 0 bases and J shed 4 bases, with 4 bases lying between them. CDR3: CASSQDLNQPQHF. CDR3 sequence (DNA): TGTGCCAGCAGCCAAGATTTGAATCAGCCCCAGCATTTT.

This chain uses TRBV11-2 with TRBJ2-3, with D maybe TRBD2 (6 bases). CDR3 length equals 16 residues. The germline V gene encodes CDR1 SGHAT and CDR2 FQNNGV. Between the trimmed V and J ends, which lost 0 bases and 0 bases, there was a span of 10 bases. For the CDR3, the DNA is TGTGCCAGCAGCTTAGATGTTGGGGGGAGCACAGATACGCAGTATTTT. Amino acid sequence: CASSLDVGGSTDTQYF.

The chain has TRBV6-5 and TRBJ1-6; 7 nucleotides match TRBD1. Per the germline V gene, CDR1 is MNHEY and CDR2 is SVGAGI. V trimming: 7 bases; J trimming: 3 bases; junction bases outside the gene matches: 6. The CDR3 is 15 amino acids. The CDR3 nucleotides are TGTGCCAGCATGGAGGGGGCCGTCTATAATTCACCCCTCCACTTT. This gives the protein CASMEGAVYNSPLHF.